Listed here are 23 T cell receptor beta chains from one sample, sequenced in a study of patients and donors after allogeneic stem cell transplantation. Via MiXCR, TCRdb re-called the RT-PCR reads, giving one row per CDR3 protein. The sample lists roughly 880,000 distinct CDR3 sequences; approximately 19% were seen once. The sequenced sample consisted of blood, either unsorted or a sorted T cell fraction (not recorded which). These receptors were taken from a human donor who was either an allogeneic HSCT recipient or a stem cell or donor lymphocyte infusion donor (not recorded which). It is not recorded whose cells these are; they may come from a transplant donor.

This clonotype was recorded a few times. This chain uses TRBV7-2 with TRBJ2-7; the match to TRBD1 covers 7 bases. Germline trimming cut 5 bases from V and 3 bases from J; bases unmatched to any gene: 10. This CDR3 region has 15 residues. Germline loops: CDR1 SGHTA, CDR2 FQGNSA. The CDR3 nucleotides read TGTGCCAGCAGCCATGTTGACAGGGTCGTCTACGAGCAGTACTTC. It translates to CASSHVDRVVYEQYF.

This clonotype was counted between two and nine times. CDR3 sequence reads: CASSVRESTDTQYF. DNA of the CDR3: TGTGCCAGCAGCGTACGGGAGAGCACAGATACGCAGTATTTT. The J gene is TRBJ2-3, the V gene TRBV9, with D tentatively TRBD2 (6 bases). V was pared by 1 base and J by 0 bases, with 6 bases between. The V gene's germline CDR1 is SGDLS and CDR2 YYNGEE. The CDR3 spans 14 residues.

The genes are TRBV5-1 and TRBJ2-5; D possibly corresponds to TRBD1 (6 bases). The CDR3 totals 16 residues. V was cut by 4 bases and J by 4 bases, with 20 bases left in between. Germline CDR1 SGHRS, CDR2 YFSETQ. The CDR3 coding sequence is TGCGCCAGCAGCGAAGGGACAAAGGGGACGACAGAGACCCAGTACTTC. Translating it yields CASSEGTKGTTETQYF.

The chain carries TRBV10-3 and TRBJ2-7, with 8 nucleotides matching TRBD1. V lost 6 bases to trimming and J lost 3 bases; unmatched junction nucleotides: 7. The germline gives CDR1 ENHRY, CDR2 SYGVKD. The CDR3 length is 14 residues. This CDR3 reads CAISPGGGVYEQYF. The CDR3 bases are TGTGCCATCAGCCCAGGGGGCGGAGTCTACGAGCAGTACTTC.

This clonotype was found a few times. The CDR3 DNA reads TGTGCCAGCAGCTTATCCCCCCTCTACGAGCAGTACTTC. It is translated as CASSLSPLYEQYF. The chain employs TRBV11-2 and TRBJ2-7; no clear D. The CDR3 runs 13 residues. V dropped 2 bases and J dropped 3 bases, with 8 bases sitting between them. Per the germline V gene, CDR1 is SGHAT and CDR2 is FQNNGV.

The chain employs TRBV20-1 and TRBJ2-7, with D maybe TRBD1 (6 bases). Germline loops: CDR1 DFQATT, CDR2 SNEGSKA (reference sequence). The germline V and J ends were trimmed by 6 bases and 2 bases, with 17 bases remaining between them. The CDR3 is 14 residues long. The CDR3 DNA reads as TGCAGTGCAACCCGGCCCGGGACAACCTACGAGCAGTACTTC. This codes for CSATRPGTTYEQYF.

This chain uses TRBV13 with TRBJ1-2, with D possibly being TRBD1 (6 bases). In germline, CDR1 is PRHDT, CDR2 FYEKMQ (reference sequence). Trimming left V 6 bases short and J 3 bases short, with 14 bases between. The CDR3 is made up of 14 amino acids. In nucleotides, the CDR3 is TGTGCCAGCAGGGGGGCGGGGGCTCACTATGGCTACACCTTC. Amino acid sequence: CASRGAGAHYGYTF.

This clonotype turned up a few times. The V call is TRBV15, the J call TRBJ2-3; D is undetermined. V was pared by 0 bases and J by 0 bases, with 13 bases between. Germline lookup yields CDR1 LNHNV and CDR2 YYDKDF (reference sequence). The CDR3 length is 17 residues. In DNA, the CDR3 is TGTGCCACCAGCAGAGATCCGGCCGATCCGAGCACAGATACGCAGTATTTT. It is translated as CATSRDPADPSTDTQYF.

The genes are TRBV10-3 and TRBJ2-3, with D perhaps TRBD2 (6 bases). The V end lost 3 bases, the J end lost 1 base, and 11 bases lay between the germline ends. Germline values: CDR1 ENHRY, CDR2 SYGVKD. The CDR3 runs 15 residues. The CDR3 loop is CAISEGDSGTDTQYF. The CDR3 DNA follows: TGTGCCATCAGTGAAGGGGACTCAGGCACAGATACGCAGTATTTT.

This clonotype appeared a few times. V is TRBV12-3 or TRBV12-4 and J is TRBJ1-2, with D tentatively TRBD1 (6 bases). V was cut by 4 bases and J by 3 bases, with 12 bases left in between. The CDR3 consists of 14 residues. In DNA, the CDR3 is TGTGCCAGCAGTTGGGGGGGCCGAGACTATGGCTACACCTTC. Amino acids: CASSWGGRDYGYTF.

The chain is built from TRBV4-2 and TRBJ1-1, with a weak D call TRBD1 (6 bases). V lost 0 bases and J 4 bases, leaving 21 bases between the germline ends. The CDR3 consists of 18 residues. CDR1 is LGHNA, CDR2 YNFKEQ, per germline. As DNA, the CDR3 is TGTGCCAGCAGCCAAGATTTAGTAGGGGGAAAGAGGGGCACTGAAGCTTTCTTT. Amino acids: CASSQDLVGGKRGTEAFF.

This clonotype was seen repeatedly, ten times or more. The chain links TRBV20-1 to TRBJ2-1; 10 bases align to TRBD1. V dropped 2 bases and J dropped 13; count of bases not matched to a gene: 8. Germline values: CDR1 DFQATT, CDR2 SNEGSKA (reference sequence). The CDR3 covers 13 residues. This CDR3 is CSARLRDRGFQFF. CDR3 in DNA: TGCAGTGCTAGACTACGGGACAGGGGATTTCAGTTCTTC.

The rearrangement joins TRBV20-1 to TRBJ2-3, with D perhaps matching TRBD2 (6 bases). Per the germline V gene, CDR1 is DFQATT and CDR2 is SNEGSKA (reference sequence). This CDR3 has 15 residues. V lost 1 base and J 4 bases, leaving 15 bases between the germline ends. CDR3: CSARGPRERADTQYF. As DNA, the CDR3 is TGCAGTGCTAGAGGCCCACGGGAGAGGGCAGATACGCAGTATTTT.

This chain links TRBV20-1 with TRBJ2-1, with 7 bases identical to TRBD2. V was clipped by 0 bases and J by 5 bases; unmatched bases: 10. Per the germline V gene, CDR1 is DFQATT and CDR2 is SNEGSKA (reference sequence). The CDR3 is made up of 16 amino acids. In DNA form, the CDR3 reads TGCAGTGCTAGAGACCTAGCGGAGGGGTCGGACAATGAGCAGTTCTTC. It translates to CSARDLAEGSDNEQFF.

The rearrangement uses TRBV12-3 or TRBV12-4 and TRBJ2-1; 9 bases match TRBD2. With V trimmed by 3 bases and J by 7 bases, 4 bases remained unmatched. The CDR3 extends over 14 amino acids. The CDR3 coding sequence is TGTGCCAGCAGTTTGTCGCGGGGGGGGAATGAGCAGTTCTTC. Translating gives CASSLSRGGNEQFF.

This clonotype was found a few times. This rearrangement joins TRBV7-9 to TRBJ2-7, with 10 bases fitting TRBD2. Trimming removed 5 bases from V and 2 bases from J; junction bases left unmatched: 6. The CDR3 totals 15 residues. In germline, CDR1 is SEHNR, CDR2 FQNEAQ (reference sequence). The chain's CDR3 is CASSVLAGEAYEQYF. CDR3 DNA: TGTGCCAGCAGCGTTCTAGCGGGAGAGGCCTACGAGCAGTACTTC.

The rearrangement uses TRBV5-6 and TRBJ2-5; 7 positions agree with TRBD2. Germline CDR1 reads SGHDT; CDR2 reads YYEEEE. The CDR3 consists of 15 residues. The trim removed 3 bases at V and 3 bases at J, leaving 8 bases unmatched. The CDR3 coding sequence is TGTGCCAGCAGCTGGGGGGGAAAGAAGGAAGAGACCCAGTACTTC. Protein product: CASSWGGKKEETQYF. The variable domain in full, with the rest retrieved from reference TRBV5-6 and TRBJ2-5, is DAGVTQSPTHLIKTRGQQVTLRCSPKSGHDTVSWYQQALGQGPQFIFQYYEEEERQRGNFPDRFSGHQFPNYSSELNVNALLLGDSALYLCASSWGGKKEETQYFGPGTRLLVL.

J is TRBJ2-3 and V is TRBV7-3; 7 positions agree with TRBD2. Germline-derived CDR1 and CDR2 are SGHTA and FQGTGA. V gave up 0 bases and J gave up 4 bases; unmatched junction bases: 10. The CDR3 is 17 amino acids. This CDR3 is CASSLTFSGVGPDTQYF. The DNA of the CDR3 is TGTGCCAGCAGCTTAACGTTCAGCGGGGTGGGTCCAGATACGCAGTATTTT.

This clonotype was observed a few times. The genes are TRBV24-1 and TRBJ2-1; D is undetermined. CDR1 KGHDR and CDR2 SFDVKD come from the germline V gene. There are 12 residues in the CDR3. V shed 3 bases and J shed 7 bases, with 6 bases lying between them. Here the CDR3 DNA reads TGTGCCACCAGTGATCAGGAGAATGAGCAGTTCTTC. Its protein is CATSDQENEQFF.

The chain is built from TRBV20-1 and TRBJ2-3; 8 nucleotides align to TRBD2. Per the germline V gene, CDR1 is DFQATT and CDR2 is SNEGSKA (reference sequence). The CDR3 totals 17 residues. Trimming cost V 0 bases and J 6 bases; bases outside gene matches: 14. The CDR3 protein is CSARDIRSGRNTDTQYF. DNA for the CDR3: TGCAGTGCTAGAGATATTAGAAGCGGGAGAAATACGGATACGCAGTATTTT.

This clonotype was counted between two and nine times. V is TRBV12-3 or TRBV12-4 and J is TRBJ1-1; D is ambiguous. The CDR3 extends over 15 amino acids. V lost 6 bases and J lost 1, with 15 bases in between. CDR3 in DNA: TGTGCCAGCAGAATGTCCCCCGGTGGGAACACTGAAGCTTTCTTT. Residues: CASRMSPGGNTEAFF.

This clonotype was picked up many times. V is TRBV29-1 and J is TRBJ2-1, with 10 bases that match TRBD2. Germline values: CDR1 SQVTM, CDR2 ANQGSEA. V lost 7 bases, J lost 8 bases, and 14 bases stayed unmatched. This CDR3 comprises 15 residues. Here the CDR3 reads CSAGRTSGYGDEQFF. The CDR3 region has the DNA TGCAGCGCTGGGCGGACTAGCGGTTATGGAGATGAGCAGTTCTTC.

The chain uses TRBV10-3 and TRBJ2-7, with no clear D. The CDR3 is 12 amino acids. The germline gives CDR1 ENHRY, CDR2 SYGVKD. The V and J ends lost 10 bases and 3 bases respectively, with 13 bases between them. CDR3 amino acids: CASLSPHYEQYF. The CDR3 DNA is TGTGCCAGTTTATCGCCGCACTACGAGCAGTACTTC.